Below, 8 T cell receptor beta chains from the same sample are listed, as sequenced in a study of neurological immune-mediated disorders. TCRdb passed the 5' RACE reads through MiXCR, listing each CDR3 protein once. The sample lists about 76,000 distinct CDR3 sequences; about 15% were seen once. The sequencing input was PBMCs. The receptor set was obtained from a woman between 35 and 50 years old in good health.

This clonotype was seen at least ten times. The gene calls are TRBV20-1 and TRBJ2-3; D is unclear. Per germline, CDR1 DFQATT and CDR2 SNEGSKA (reference sequence). Trimming pared 6 bases from V and 2 bases from J, leaving 9 bases between. CDR3 length equals 12 residues. CDR3: CSATSFTDTQYF. Here the CDR3 DNA reads TGCAGTGCCACCTCCTTCACAGATACGCAGTATTTT.

The chain joins TRBV3-1 to TRBJ2-1, with D hard to call. Germline CDR1 is LGHDT and CDR2 is YNNKEL (reference sequence). CDR3 length: 13 residues. V lost 4 bases, J lost 2 bases, and 6 bases lay in between. As DNA, the CDR3 is TGTGCCAGCAGCCCCTCGCCCTACAATGAGCAGTTCTTC. Protein product: CASSPSPYNEQFF.

In its sample, this clonotype was seen many times. This may arise from a read error, as a much more abundant clone is one base away. This sequence joins TRBV24-1 and TRBJ1-5; D may be TRBD1 (5 bases). From germline, CDR1 is KGHDR and CDR2 SFDVKD. The CDR3 sequence is 16 residues long. Between the trimmed V and J ends, which lost 4 bases and 0 bases, there was a span of 12 bases. Here the CDR3 reads CATSDPDNHSNQPQHF. The CDR3 bases are TGTGCCACCAGTGACCCGGACAACCATAGCAATCAGCCCCAGCATTTT.

This clonotype was seen many times. This chain connects TRBV7-3 to TRBJ2-1, with 11 bases lining up with TRBD2. The germline gives CDR1 SGHTA, CDR2 FQGTGA. This CDR3 comprises 18 residues. Trimming took 2 bases from V and 2 from J; bases not matched to a gene: 8. CDR3 protein: CASSLWGSGGAAYNEQFF. In DNA form, the CDR3 reads TGTGCCAGCAGCTTATGGGGTAGCGGGGGGGCGGCCTACAATGAGCAGTTCTTC.

At least ten counts were recorded for this clonotype. V is TRBV5-4 and J is TRBJ2-5; 7 positions match TRBD1. V dropped 4 bases and J dropped 1; count of bases not matched to a gene: 4. Germline values: CDR1 SGHNT, CDR2 YYREEE (reference sequence). This CDR3 is 14 amino acids long. As DNA, the CDR3 is TGTGCCAGCAGCCGTGGGACAGCCCAAGAGACCCAGTACTTC. Translated, it gives CASSRGTAQETQYF.

The sample holds many counts of this clonotype. This chain connects TRBV6-2 or TRBV6-3 to TRBJ1-3; D gene uncertain. V gave up 0 bases and J gave up 0 bases, with 3 bases separating them. CDR3 size: 14 residues. Germline loops: CDR1 MNHEY, CDR2 SVGEGT. The CDR3 protein is CASSYSSSGNTIYF. Written as DNA, the CDR3 is TGTGCCAGCAGTTACTCGAGCTCTGGAAACACCATATATTTT.

The CDR3 region has the DNA TGTGCCAGCAGCAACTCGCGGGGGCGTGAGACCCAGTACTTC. Protein sequence: CASSNSRGRETQYF. J is TRBJ2-5 and V is TRBV2; D is possibly TRBD2 (7 bases). CDR3 size: 14 residues. CDR1 is SNHLY and CDR2 is FYNNEI in the germline V gene. Trimming shortened V by 6 bases and J by 5 bases, and 16 bases separated the two germline ends. The full variable domain, in which reference TRBV2 and TRBJ2-5 provide the parts outside the CDR3, is EPEVTQTPSHQVTQMGQEVILRCVPISNHLYFYWYRQILGQKVEFLVSFYNNEISEKSEIFDDQFSVERPDGSNFTLKIRSTKLEDSAMYFCASSNSRGRETQYFGPGTRLLVL.

By sample share, this clonotype is medium-sized. The V call is TRBV28, the J call TRBJ2-3; D possibly corresponds to TRBD2 (7 bases). The germline V gene encodes CDR1 MDHEN and CDR2 SYDVKM. Trimming shortened V by 7 bases and J by 5 bases, and 22 bases separated the two germline ends. The CDR3 runs 16 residues. CDR3 sequence: CASTSGGGGMGDTQYF. The CDR3 DNA sequence: TGTGCCAGCACCTCGGGAGGAGGGGGGATGGGAGATACGCAGTATTTT. Together with reference TRBV28 and TRBJ2-3, the CDR3 gives the full variable domain: DVKVTQSSRYLVKRTGEKVFLECVQDMDHENMFWYRQDPGLGLRLIYFSYDVKMKEKGDIPEGYSVSREKKERFSLILESASTNQTSMYLCASTSGGGGMGDTQYFGPGTRLTVL.